This TCR beta chain was captured in a study of shared clonotypes between healthy human individuals. Overall study: Donors were a couple of women and three men aged 18 to 49. Each donor had three CD4 naive, three CD4 memory, two CD8 naive and one CD8 memory plate.

Germline V gene lookup returns CDR1 SGHAT and CDR2 FQNNGV. V shed 5 bases and J 7 bases; nucleotides not matched to a gene: 7. CDR3 length: 14 residues. Original processing methods: ImmunoSEQ output lacked quality scores and full-length reads, limiting matched filtering. TCRdb's table, derived via immunoSEQ multiplex PCR, lists solely in-frame clones and lacks some. V, J and clone size reflect that table, while D and trimming were determined from the DNA. The data show nearly 2 million clones, about 94% seen once. Selected positively for CCR7 and CD45RO-negative, naive CD8 cells excluded terminally differentiated effector memory CD45RA+ cells.

The sequence was collected from a man between 18 and 29 years old in good health. The sample consisted of naive CD8+ T cells sorted from blood. This chain uses TRBV11-2 with TRBJ2-7; 11 bases are a match to TRBD2. The CDR3 spells CASSHLAGGSEQYF. Written as DNA, the CDR3 is TGTGCCAGCAGCCATCTAGCGGGAGGATCAGAGCAGTACTTC.